Sequencing of this TCR beta chain was carried out in a study of brain T cells in children with intractable seizures. Study-wide results and caveats: Only CDR3 sequence similarity suggested viral specificity, without known HCMV serostatus.

The CDR3 sequence is 15 residues long. V was shortened by 3 bases and J by 0 bases, with 9 bases between the two germline ends. CDR1 and CDR2 (germline): SNHLY, FYNNEI. As concerns this clone: Its antigen remains unknown.

Assay: immunoSEQ multiplex PCR; the TCRdb copy retains only in-frame clones and omits some. The data hold around 70,000 clones, with 85% to 95% observed a single time. Before surgery, patients took at least one anti-epileptic drug. Material: peripheral blood, obtained at surgery. J is TRBJ2-1 and V is TRBV2; possible D gene TRBD2, 6 bases. The source of this sequence is a boy in the first two years of life with tuberous sclerosis and intractable seizures. The CDR3 region has the DNA TGTGCCAGCAGTGATCTCGGGAGCTCCTACAATGAGCAGTTCTTC. Its translation: CASSDLGSSYNEQFF.